In its sample, the clone carrying this TCR beta chain was seen a few times. Combining a sample-barcoded 5' primer with a J-beta primer mix, a second PCR ran for roughly 7 to 11 cycles. Using its own MiXCR run on the 5' RACE reads, TCRdb lists one record per CDR3 protein. The sample contains around 1,600,000 distinct CDR3 sequences, about 42% of which appear only once. The record originates from a study of blood T cells in healthy people across ages. The clonotype originates from a woman between 18 and 30 years old in good health. Material for sequencing was blood.

CDR3 nucleotide sequence: TGTGCCAGCAGCGGGGACCCCGGCTGGGATTCACCCCTCCACTTT. Protein: CASSGDPGWDSPLHF. The rearrangement uses TRBV9 and TRBJ1-6; tentative D call: TRBD1 (5 bases). The CDR3 has 15 amino acids. CDR1 and CDR2 (germline): SGDLS, YYNGEE. V was trimmed by 3 bases and J by 8 bases, leaving 15 bases between them.